One sample yielded the 27 T cell receptor beta chains listed below, sequenced in a study of blood T cell repertoires in COVID-19. TCRdb's copy holds only in-frame clones and misses some; the assay was immunoSEQ multiplex PCR. The sample holds about 140,000 clones, 88% seen once. Sequences were obtained from peripheral blood. These receptors all stem from a woman aged 60-75 years with acute or convalescent COVID-19.

The chain employs TRBV7-9 and TRBJ2-3, with D possibly being TRBD1 (5 bases). This CDR3 is built from 12 residues. The V and J ends lost 8 bases and 2 bases respectively, with 8 bases between them. Germline V CDR1 and CDR2: SEHNR, FQNEAQ (reference sequence). This chain's CDR3 is CASQTVTDTQYF. CDR3 nucleotide sequence: TGTGCCAGCCAGACAGTCACAGATACGCAGTATTTT.

The rearrangement links TRBV3-1 (or the pseudogene TRBV3-2) to TRBJ2-7, with 11 bases matching TRBD1. Germline V CDR1 and CDR2: LGHDT, YNNKEL (reference sequence). J gave up 4 bases and V 3 bases, and 11 bases lay outside the gene matches. There are 17 residues in the CDR3. The CDR3: CASSHQRRTGGRYEQYF. The CDR3 coding sequence is TGTGCCAGCAGCCACCAACGGAGGACAGGGGGCCGGTACGAGCAGTACTTC.

The chain links TRBV9 to TRBJ1-5, with D possibly TRBD1 on 5 matching bases. CDR1 SGDLS and CDR2 YYNGEE come from the germline V gene. V was cut by 1 base and J by 3 bases, with 11 bases left in between. The CDR3 extends over 15 amino acids. In DNA, the CDR3 is TGTGCCAGCAGCGTACAGGGAGGTTTCAATCAGCCCCAGCATTTT. Protein: CASSVQGGFNQPQHF.

The V call is TRBV4-2, the J call TRBJ1-5; TRBD1 agrees at 8 bases. The CDR3 consists of 16 residues. CDR1 and CDR2 (germline): LGHNA, YNFKEQ. The junction had 6 bases not matched to a gene; V was cut back by 5 bases and J by 0 bases. In DNA, the CDR3 is TGTGCCAGCAGCTCTCGACAGGGGTATAGCAATCAGCCCCAGCATTTT. This gives the protein CASSSRQGYSNQPQHF.

This sequence joins TRBV6-7 and TRBJ1-3, with a possible D match to TRBD1 (6 bases). TRBV6-7 is identified as an open reading frame with a role that is uncertain. Trimming cost V 2 bases and J 0 bases, with 17 bases left between them. CDR3 size: 18 residues. The CDR3 DNA reads as TGTGCCAGCAGTTACCACTCGCACAAAGGGGGCTCTGGAAACACCATATATTTT. Translated: CASSYHSHKGGSGNTIYF.

The gene calls are TRBV4-1 and TRBJ1-2; D is undetermined. The CDR3 runs to 13 residues. The V gene's germline CDR1 is MGHRA and CDR2 YSYEKL. The V end was cut by 2 bases, the J end by 1 base, with 5 bases between. The CDR3 protein is CASSQRDNYGYTF. The CDR3 coding sequence is TGCGCCAGCAGCCAACGAGATAACTATGGCTACACCTTC.

This sequence joins TRBV4-3 and TRBJ1-2, with 9 nucleotides matching TRBD1. The CDR3 loop spans 18 amino acids. V trimming: 0 bases; J trimming: 1 base; junction bases outside the gene matches: 9. The germline V gene has CDR1 LGHNA and CDR2 YSLEER. The CDR3 DNA follows: TGCGCCAGCAGCCAAGATGGGGGACAGGGACTAATTAACTATGGCTACACCTTC. This codes for CASSQDGGQGLINYGYTF.

The gene calls are TRBV9 and TRBJ1-1; D might be TRBD1 (6 bases). This CDR3 has 15 residues. From germline, CDR1 is SGDLS and CDR2 YYNGEE. The V end lost 3 bases, the J end lost 6 bases, and 18 bases lay between the germline ends. For the CDR3, the DNA is TGTGCCAGCAGCGCAGAACAGGGTTTGGTTGCTGAAGCTTTCTTT. Its translation: CASSAEQGLVAEAFF. Full variable domain (rest looked up from reference TRBV9 and TRBJ1-1): DSGVTQTPKHLITATGQRVTLRCSPRSGDLSVYWYQQSLDQGLQFLIQYYNGEERAKGNILERFSAQQFPDLHSELNLSSLELGDSALYFCASSAEQGLVAEAFFGQGTRLTVV.

This chain uses TRBV5-6 with TRBJ2-2, with D possibly TRBD2 on 5 matching bases. From germline, CDR1 is SGHDT and CDR2 YYEEEE. This CDR3 has 17 residues. V lost 6 bases and J lost 0, with 18 bases in between. The CDR3: CASIPRWTGSNTGELFF. The CDR3 DNA is TGTGCCAGCATCCCAAGATGGACTGGTTCGAACACCGGGGAGCTGTTTTTT.

The J gene is TRBJ2-2, the V gene TRBV4-1, with 12 bases identical to TRBD2. Trimming at V came to 4 bases and at J to 3 bases, leaving 3 bases not matched to a gene. CDR3 length: 16 amino acids. CDR1 MGHRA and CDR2 YSYEKL come from the germline V gene. The CDR3 reads CASSPTSGGHTGELFF. In nucleotides, the CDR3 is TGCGCCAGCAGCCCGACTAGCGGGGGACACACCGGGGAGCTGTTTTTT.

J is TRBJ1-2 and V is TRBV27; 7 nucleotides align to TRBD1. Looked up from germline, CDR1 is MNHEY and CDR2 is SMNVEV (reference sequence). The V segment lost 8 bases and the J segment 3 bases; nucleotides outside the gene matches: 9. This CDR3 is built from 14 residues. In nucleotides, the CDR3 is TGTGCCAGCTCGGAACACAGGGGAGACTATGGCTACACCTTC. Translated, it gives CASSEHRGDYGYTF.

The chain employs TRBV4-3 and TRBJ1-2, with a possible D match to TRBD1 (6 bases). Trimming removed 0 bases at V and 4 bases at J, with 15 bases between. CDR1 and CDR2 from the germline V gene are LGHNA and YSLEER. This CDR3 is 16 amino acids long. The CDR3 reads CASSQDRDTLGYGYTF. CDR3 nucleotides: TGCGCCAGCAGCCAAGATCGGGACACCCTAGGCTATGGCTACACCTTC.

This sequence joins TRBV6-5 and TRBJ2-5; D gene uncertain. V lost 8 bases, J lost 1 base, and 17 bases lay in between. Germline CDR1 is MNHEY and CDR2 is SVGAGI. This CDR3 has 15 amino acids. The CDR3 here is CASRISPSPQETQYF. The CDR3 DNA is TGTGCCAGCCGCATCTCCCCCAGTCCCCAAGAGACCCAGTACTTC.

The CDR3 here is CASSFFGLAGLDTQYF. CDR3 coding DNA: TGTGCCAGCAGCTTTTTTGGACTAGCGGGATTAGATACGCAGTATTTT. The chain couples TRBV7-3 to TRBJ2-3; TRBD2 matches 12 bases. The CDR3 totals 16 residues. The V gene's germline CDR1 is SGHTA and CDR2 FQGTGA. Trimming took 3 bases from V and 5 from J; bases not matched to a gene: 6. Complete variable domain (other parts from reference TRBV7-3 and TRBJ2-3): GAGVSQTPSNKVTEKGKYVELRCDPISGHTALYWYRQSLGQGPEFLIYFQGTGAADDSGLPNDRFFAVRPEGSVSTLKIQRTERGDSAVYLCASSFFGLAGLDTQYFGPGTRLTVL.

This clone was picked up one time. The chain employs TRBV19 and TRBJ1-5; a weak D match, TRBD1 (5 bases). The CDR3 contains 14 residues. The germline gives CDR1 LNHDA, CDR2 SQIVND (reference sequence). V was cut by 5 bases and J by 7 bases, with 15 bases left in between. The CDR3 spells CASSAYRPGQPQHF. The CDR3 bases are TGTGCCAGTAGTGCCTACAGGCCAGGACAGCCCCAGCATTTT.

In its sample, this clone was seen once. The chain recombines TRBV7-2 with TRBJ1-1; 7 nucleotides align to TRBD1. Trimming at V came to 2 bases and at J to 0 bases, leaving 3 bases not matched to a gene. The CDR3 has 15 amino acids. Looked up from germline, CDR1 is SGHTA and CDR2 is FQGNSA. The CDR3 region has the DNA TGTGCCAGCAGCTTATCCGGGACAGTGAACACTGAAGCTTTCTTT. Its protein is CASSLSGTVNTEAFF.

The rearrangement links TRBV30 to TRBJ1-1; 11 nucleotides agree with TRBD1. Germline CDR1 and CDR2: GTSNPN and SVGIG (reference sequence). This CDR3 has 13 residues. After removal of 5 bases from V and 5 bases from J, the junction contained 4 bases not matched to a gene. The CDR3 is CAWSGTGGTEAFF. The CDR3, as DNA: TGTGCCTGGTCCGGGACAGGGGGGACTGAAGCTTTCTTT.

In the case of this clone: The junction departs from the called germline gene at one end, perhaps through a read error. This chain connects TRBV5-1 to TRBJ1-5; D might be TRBD1 (5 bases). CDR1 and CDR2 from the germline V gene are SGHRS and YFSETQ. This CDR3 contains 13 residues. The CDR3 DNA reads as TGCGTCAGCAGCTTGACAGTCAATCAGCCCCAGCATTTT. Translating gives CVSSLTVNQPQHF.

The V and J genes are TRBV18 and TRBJ2-3; TRBD1 aligns across 9 bases. The V gene end was trimmed by 3 bases and the J gene end by 5 bases; junction bases not matched to a gene: 3. Germline CDR1 reads KGHSH; CDR2 reads LQKENI. The CDR3 covers 14 residues. The chain's CDR3 is CASSPGQGLDTQYF. The CDR3 region has the DNA TGTGCCAGCTCACCGGGACAGGGATTAGATACGCAGTATTTT.

The chain couples TRBV9 to TRBJ1-6, with D possibly TRBD1 on 6 matching bases. V was cut by 2 bases and J by 6 bases, with 15 bases left in between. CDR3 length equals 16 residues. From germline, CDR1 is SGDLS and CDR2 YYNGEE. The CDR3 sequence: CASSVQPGGSNSPLHF. CDR3 nucleotide sequence: TGTGCCAGCAGCGTCCAGCCGGGGGGCAGTAATTCACCCCTCCACTTT.

This chain links TRBV5-4 with TRBJ2-5, with 10 nucleotides matching TRBD2. CDR3 size: 17 residues. Germline lookup yields CDR1 SGHNT and CDR2 YYREEE (reference sequence). J was trimmed by 5 bases and V by 2 bases; bases with no gene match: 12. CDR3: CASSLGGRLAGAETQYF. DNA of the CDR3: TGTGCCAGCAGCTTAGGGGGGAGGCTAGCGGGGGCGGAGACCCAGTACTTC.

The rearrangement links TRBV18 to TRBJ2-1; no definite D call. CDR3 length: 12 amino acids. V was clipped by 3 bases and J by 8 bases, with 8 bases between them. Germline values: CDR1 KGHSH, CDR2 LQKENI. DNA for the CDR3: TGTGCCAGCTCACCGACGGGTCATGAGCAGTTCTTC. Amino acid sequence: CASSPTGHEQFF.

The CDR3 reads CASSFRTGDFAEAFF. The CDR3 DNA sequence: TGCGCCAGCAGCTTCCGGACAGGGGATTTTGCTGAAGCTTTCTTT. V is TRBV5-1 and J is TRBJ1-1; 9 nucleotides match TRBD1. Germline V lookup: CDR1 SGHRS, CDR2 YFSETQ. V lost 2 bases and J lost 6; bases outside the gene matches: 8. This CDR3 has 15 residues.

The chain recombines TRBV30 with TRBJ1-5; D possibly corresponds to TRBD1 (5 bases). The CDR3 length is 12 residues. Trimming shortened V by 2 bases and J by 6 bases, and 8 bases separated the two germline ends. Per the germline V gene, CDR1 is GTSNPN and CDR2 is SVGIG (reference sequence). CDR3 amino acids: CAWSQGGQPQHF. The CDR3 DNA follows: TGTGCCTGGAGTCAGGGAGGTCAGCCCCAGCATTTT.

V and J are TRBV5-1 and TRBJ2-2; tentative D call: TRBD1 (5 bases). V was pared by 0 bases and J by 5 bases, with 14 bases between. Germline CDR1 and CDR2: SGHRS and YFSETQ. CDR3 length: 16 residues. The CDR3 loop is CASSLEKGRGTGELFF. CDR3 nucleotide sequence: TGCGCCAGCAGCTTGGAGAAGGGGCGAGGTACCGGGGAGCTGTTTTTT.

The V and J genes are TRBV24-1 and TRBJ1-2, with D perhaps TRBD1 (6 bases). With 9 bases removed from V and 0 bases from J, the gap between germline ends came to 10 bases. In germline, CDR1 is KGHDR, CDR2 SFDVKD. The CDR3 covers 13 residues. The CDR3 DNA reads as TGTGCCACCTCAAGGGGGTCTAACTATGGCTACACCTTC. Amino acid sequence: CATSRGSNYGYTF.

In this sample, this clone turned up once. The rearrangement joins TRBV19 to TRBJ2-2, with 10 bases matching TRBD1. The CDR3 spans 18 residues. The V and J ends lost 3 bases and 3 bases, in that order; junction bases with no gene match: 10. Germline CDR1 and CDR2: LNHDA and SQIVND (reference sequence). The CDR3 spells CASSMRGQGHTDTGELFF. CDR3 nucleotide sequence: TGTGCCAGTAGTATGAGGGGACAGGGGCATACGGACACCGGGGAGCTGTTTTTT.